The 19 T cell receptor beta chains below were found in one sample sequenced in a study of T-cell reconstitution after alpha-beta-depleted transplantation in children. Preparing the TCRbeta library involved the use of unique molecular identifiers. TCRdb reanalysed the PCR reads using MiXCR and keeps one entry per CDR3 protein. Altogether roughly 490,000 distinct CDR3 sequences are present, around 10% being singletons, with the ten largest covering 12% to 15%. Sequenced material: PBMCs, mostly from graft donor cells, taken 180 days after TCRalphabeta/CD19-depleted stem cell transplant. Receptors were obtained from a female patient aged 2-10 years who had a stem cell transplant for aplastic anemia, so the T cells may come from the graft donor.

The chain uses TRBV7-9 and TRBJ2-1, with D unclear. The CDR3 extends over 14 amino acids. The V and J ends lost 2 bases and 8 bases respectively, with 13 bases between them. CDR1 and CDR2 from the germline V gene are SEHNR and FQNEAQ (reference sequence). CDR3 nucleotide sequence: TGTGCCAGCAGCTTACGCGCTGTTGTCGATGAGCAGTTCTTC. It yields the protein CASSLRAVVDEQFF.

J is TRBJ2-7 and V is TRBV5-6, with D maybe TRBD2 (5 bases). From germline, CDR1 is SGHDT and CDR2 YYEEEE. CDR3 length: 16 residues. Trimming left V 4 bases short and J 3 bases short, with 20 bases between. CDR3 sequence: CASSIAGGGFLYEQYV. CDR3 sequence (DNA): TGTGCCAGCAGCATAGCCGGCGGAGGCTTTCTCTACGAGCAGTACGTC.

This clonotype has more than one count but fewer than ten. The chain is built from TRBV28 and TRBJ2-7, with D possibly being TRBD1 (7 bases). The germline CDR1 and CDR2 sequences are MDHEN and SYDVKM. This CDR3 is built from 14 residues. V was trimmed by 9 bases and J by 3 bases, leaving 18 bases between them. CDR3 residues: CASHADREDYEQYF. The DNA for the CDR3 is TGTGCCAGTCACGCCGACAGGGAGGACTACGAGCAGTACTTC.

The genes are TRBV28 and TRBJ1-6, with D tentatively TRBD1 (6 bases). Trimming took off 2 bases at V and 5 bases at J, with 10 bases between the two ends. Germline V gene data show CDR1 as MDHEN and CDR2 as SYDVKM. The CDR3 has 15 amino acids. CDR3 sequence: CASSLAGAHNSPLHF. CDR3 DNA: TGTGCCAGCAGTTTAGCAGGGGCGCATAATTCACCCCTCCACTTT.

As to this clonotype: At one end, the junction sequence differs from germline, possibly due to a read error. The rearrangement links TRBV14 to TRBJ2-1; D gene ambiguous. Per the germline V gene, CDR1 is SGHDN and CDR2 is FVKESK. The CDR3 is 12 amino acids. The CDR3 DNA is TGTGCCAGCAGCCAAGATTTACTTTTTGAGTTGTTC. Amino acids: CASSQDLLFELF.

This clonotype came up a few times. The chain has TRBV18 and TRBJ1-1; a weak D match, TRBD1 (6 bases). Trimming removed 6 bases at V and 4 bases at J, with 15 bases between. The germline V gene has CDR1 KGHSH and CDR2 LQKENI. This CDR3 is 14 amino acids long. CDR3 sequence reads: CASSSTGVTTEAFF. The CDR3 region has the DNA TGTGCCAGCTCCTCGACAGGAGTCACCACTGAAGCTTTCTTT.

The rearrangement joins TRBV29-1 to TRBJ2-4; D may be TRBD1 (6 bases). CDR3 size: 12 residues. The ends were cut back, 2 bases at V and 6 bases at J, with 8 bases in the middle. CDR1 is SQVTM and CDR2 is ANQGSEA in the germline V gene. CDR3 DNA: TGCAGCGTTGAACAGGGGACAAACATTCAGTACTTC. This codes for CSVEQGTNIQYF.

A few counts support this clonotype. V is TRBV7-3 and J is TRBJ1-3, with 9 bases fitting TRBD1. The CDR3 runs 15 residues. Trimming cost V 4 bases and J 3 bases; bases outside gene matches: 4. Germline CDR1 SGHTA, CDR2 FQGTGA. CDR3 DNA sequence: TGTGCCAGCAGCTCACAGGGGGCTAATGGAAACACCATATATTTT. Protein: CASSSQGANGNTIYF.

V usage is TRBV7-2 and J usage is TRBJ1-2; TRBD1 might be the D (5 bases). Trimming removed 5 bases from V and 7 bases from J, with 20 bases in between. CDR3 length: 15 amino acids. The V gene's germline CDR1 is SGHTA and CDR2 FQGNSA. The CDR3 protein is CASSIQGTPIFGYTF. As DNA, the CDR3 is TGTGCCAGCAGCATCCAAGGGACGCCTATCTTTGGCTACACCTTC.

The chain is built from TRBV24-1 and TRBJ1-5; D not resolved. The germline CDR1 and CDR2 sequences are KGHDR and SFDVKD. This CDR3 has 13 amino acids. Trimming removed 9 bases from V and 8 bases from J, with 16 bases in between. The CDR3 DNA follows: TGTGCCACCCAGCTGAACAGAAGGGAGCCCCAGCATTTT. It yields the protein CATQLNRREPQHF.

The CDR3 DNA reads as TGTGCCAGCAGCCAAGGCGCCCAGAGGGCCTACGAGCAGTACTTC. This gives the protein CASSQGAQRAYEQYF. The genes are TRBV3-1 and TRBJ2-7; D possibly corresponds to TRBD2 (5 bases). The germline V and J ends were trimmed by 1 base and 2 bases, with 12 bases remaining between them. From germline, CDR1 is LGHDT and CDR2 YNNKEL (reference sequence). The CDR3 spans 15 residues.

There are a few counts of this clonotype. The V gene is TRBV9, the J gene TRBJ2-1; 13 bases fit TRBD2. Germline CDR1 SGDLS, CDR2 YYNGEE. Trimming removed 0 bases from V and 3 bases from J; junction bases left unmatched: 3. The CDR3 is 17 residues long. CDR3 sequence (DNA): TGTGCCAGCAGCGTAGTAACTAGCGGGAGGGTCTACAATGAGCAGTTCTTC. As protein: CASSVVTSGRVYNEQFF.

The chain combines TRBV18 with TRBJ2-5; D gene ambiguous. This CDR3 is 13 amino acids long. Germline-derived CDR1 and CDR2 are KGHSH and LQKENI. The V and J ends lost 5 bases and 1 base respectively, with 8 bases between them. CDR3 nucleotides: TGTGCCAGCTCAACGGTTACCCAAGAGACCCAGTACTTC. Amino acid sequence: CASSTVTQETQYF.

There are a few counts of this clonotype. This chain uses TRBV20-1 with TRBJ2-1; TRBD2 agrees at 11 bases. Germline V CDR1 and CDR2: DFQATT, SNEGSKA (reference sequence). J was trimmed by 3 bases and V by 5 bases; bases with no gene match: 15. This CDR3 contains 18 residues. CDR3 coding DNA: TGCAGTGCTGGTAGGGGTGGGACTAGCGGTCGGTTCTACAATGAGCAGTTCTTC. Residues: CSAGRGGTSGRFYNEQFF.

The rearrangement joins TRBV5-1 to TRBJ2-5; 9 bases map to TRBD1. Germline lookup yields CDR1 SGHRS and CDR2 YFSETQ. The CDR3 extends over 14 amino acids. V shed 4 bases and J 4 bases; nucleotides not matched to a gene: 5. CDR3 DNA: TGCGCCAGCAGCCCGCCGGACAGGGGAGAGACCCAGTACTTC. This gives the protein CASSPPDRGETQYF.

The V call is TRBV6-5, the J call TRBJ1-2; D ambiguous. The germline gives CDR1 MNHEY, CDR2 SVGAGI. Trimming removed 4 bases from V and 2 bases from J, with 11 bases in between. The CDR3 is 14 residues long. The CDR3 loop is CASSWTETNYGYTF. The DNA of the CDR3 is TGTGCCAGCAGTTGGACGGAAACCAACTATGGCTACACCTTC.

This clonotype has more than one count but fewer than ten. The gene calls are TRBV10-3 and TRBJ2-1, with D perhaps matching TRBD2 (5 bases). The CDR3 loop spans 17 amino acids. Deletions cut 6 bases from V and 5 bases from J, with 23 bases between. Germline V gene data show CDR1 as ENHRY and CDR2 as SYGVKD. CDR3 in amino acids: CAIRGSFVGPLNNEQFF. CDR3 DNA sequence: TGTGCCATCAGGGGGAGCTTTGTGGGCCCTCTTAACAATGAGCAGTTCTTC.

A note on this clonotype: Being one base from a much bigger clone, this may be a read error. The chain has TRBV12-3 or TRBV12-4 and TRBJ1-5; 10 bases fit TRBD1. The V and J ends lost 3 bases and 2 bases, in that order; junction bases with no gene match: 4. The CDR3 length is 16 residues. The DNA of the CDR3 is TGTGCCAGCAGTTTGGGGACAGGGGAAGGCAATCAGCCCCAGCATTTT. As protein: CASSLGTGEGNQPQHF.

The chain joins TRBV12-3 or TRBV12-4 to TRBJ2-4; D possibly uses TRBD1 or TRBD2 (5 bases each). CDR3 length: 15 residues. V gave up 5 bases and J gave up 5 bases, with 16 bases separating them. This CDR3 reads CASSLHSGTENIQYF. CDR3 in DNA: TGTGCCAGCAGTCTCCATTCCGGGACCGAAAACATTCAGTACTTC.